The rows below give T cell receptor beta chains drawn from one sample of a study of blood T cell repertoires in COVID-19. TCRdb's copy holds only in-frame clones and misses some; the assay was immunoSEQ multiplex PCR. The sample yields about 150,000 clones, approximately 85% seen once. Sequencing used peripheral blood. These receptors were collected from a man aged 55 to 69 with COVID-19, enrolled during active disease. CDR3s include the opening cysteine and the closing phenylalanine or tryptophan. D genes are given only for firm matches. The size entry is marked missing in some rows and otherwise reads once, few, many or a size class.

V gene: TRBV7-2
J gene: TRBJ1-1
D gene: TRBD1
clone size: .
CDR3 DNA: TGTGCCAGCAGCACAAGACAGGGGGTGGGGCTCTTCTTT
CDR3 protein: CASSTRQGVGLFF

V gene: TRBV6-5
J gene: TRBJ2-7
D gene: .
clone size: once
CDR3 DNA: TGTGCCAGCAGGAACGAGGCCAACTACGAGCAGTACTTC
CDR3 protein: CASRNEANYEQYF

V gene: TRBV12-5
J gene: TRBJ1-6
D gene: TRBD1
clone size: .
CDR3 DNA: TGTGCTACGGGACAGGGGGGATCACCCCTCCACTTT
CDR3 protein: CATGQGGSPLHF

V gene: TRBV9
J gene: TRBJ2-5
D gene: TRBD1
clone size: .
CDR3 DNA: TGTGCCAGCAGTCTTGGGACAGGGGCTGAGACCCAGTACTTC
CDR3 protein: CASSLGTGAETQYF

V gene: TRBV24-1
J gene: TRBJ1-1
D gene: TRBD1
clone size: once
CDR3 DNA: TGTGCCACCAGTGGTTCAGGGGGTAATGCTGAAGCTTTCTTT
CDR3 protein: CATSGSGGNAEAFF

V gene: TRBV7-9
J gene: TRBJ2-7
D gene: TRBD2
clone size: .
CDR3 DNA: TGTGCCAGCAGCTCCTTTAAGTCAATCGGACGGGGGGACCCCTACGAGCAGTACTTC
CDR3 protein: CASSSFKSIGRGDPYEQYF

V gene: TRBV19
J gene: TRBJ1-2
D gene: .
clone size: .
CDR3 DNA: TGTGCCAGTAGTGCAAACCAGGCGCGATACAGCTATGGCTACACCTTC
CDR3 protein: CASSANQARYSYGYTF

V gene: TRBV19
J gene: TRBJ1-2
D gene: TRBD1
clone size: .
CDR3 DNA: TGTGCCAGTAGTATAACCGGGACAGGGGCCCTCTATGGCTACACCTTC
CDR3 protein: CASSITGTGALYGYTF

V gene: TRBV29-1
J gene: TRBJ2-1
D gene: .
clone size: .
CDR3 DNA: TGCAGCGTTGAACGACACCCCTACAATGAGCAGTTCTTC
CDR3 protein: CSVERHPYNEQFF

V gene: TRBV19
J gene: TRBJ1-1
D gene: .
clone size: once
CDR3 DNA: TGTGCCAGTAGTATCAGGGTTTTGGGCACTGAAGCTTTCTTT
CDR3 protein: CASSIRVLGTEAFF

V gene: TRBV6-5
J gene: TRBJ1-5
D gene: TRBD1
clone size: .
CDR3 DNA: TGTGCCAGCAGGGGACAGGGATCAGGCAATCAGCCCCAGCATTTT
CDR3 protein: CASRGQGSGNQPQHF

V gene: TRBV5-5
J gene: TRBJ1-2
D gene: .
clone size: .
CDR3 DNA: TGTGCCAGCAGCTTCTCGCCAGGGTTAGGGGATGGCTACACCTTC
CDR3 protein: CASSFSPGLGDGYTF

V gene: TRBV7-8
J gene: TRBJ2-5
D gene: TRBD2
clone size: once
CDR3 DNA: TGTGCCAGCAGCCGAGAGTTAGCGGGGGGGCGAGAGACCCAGTACTTC
CDR3 protein: CASSRELAGGRETQYF

V gene: TRBV11-2
J gene: TRBJ2-1
D gene: TRBD1
clone size: .
CDR3 DNA: TGTGCCAGCAGCTTGTATGGCGGAGACAGGGATGAGCAGTTCTTC
CDR3 protein: CASSLYGGDRDEQFF

V gene: TRBV5-4
J gene: TRBJ2-2
D gene: .
clone size: .
CDR3 DNA: TGTGCCAGCAGCTCACAACAGGGTCGAGACCGCGGGGAGCTGTTTTTT
CDR3 protein: CASSSQQGRDRGELFF

V gene: TRBV18
J gene: TRBJ1-3
D gene: .
clone size: .
CDR3 DNA: TGTGCCAGCTCCCCAATGGAACAGGGTACAGGAAACACCATATATTTT
CDR3 protein: CASSPMEQGTGNTIYF

V gene: TRBV13
J gene: TRBJ1-1
D gene: .
clone size: .
CDR3 DNA: TGTGCCAGCAGCTACCTCAGGGTTAATGAAGCTTTCTTT
CDR3 protein: CASSYLRVNEAFF

V gene: TRBV20-1
J gene: TRBJ2-1
D gene: .
clone size: .
CDR3 DNA: TGCAGTGCTAGTCTGCTGCTTAGCTCCTACAATGAGCAGTTCTTC
CDR3 protein: CSASLLLSSYNEQFF

V gene: TRBV7-9
J gene: TRBJ2-1
D gene: .
clone size: .
CDR3 DNA: TGTGCCAGCAGCTGGACGGGAGAAAATGAGCAGTTCTTC
CDR3 protein: CASSWTGENEQFF

V gene: TRBV5-4
J gene: TRBJ1-2
D gene: .
clone size: .
CDR3 DNA: TGTGCCAGCAGCTTGGTGGCAGAGGAGAGGGGCTACACCTTC
CDR3 protein: CASSLVAEERGYTF

V gene: TRBV3-1/TRBV3-2
J gene: TRBJ1-3
D gene: .
clone size: .
CDR3 DNA: TGTGCCAGCAGCCGGGGGGACGCATCTGCGTATTTT
CDR3 protein: CASSRGDASAYF

V gene: TRBV3-1/TRBV3-2
J gene: TRBJ2-1
D gene: TRBD2
clone size: .
CDR3 DNA: TGTGCCAGCAGCCAAGGGTGGACTAGCGGATCCTACAATGAGCAGTTCTTC
CDR3 protein: CASSQGWTSGSYNEQFF

V gene: TRBV12-3/TRBV12-4
J gene: TRBJ1-1
D gene: .
clone size: .
CDR3 DNA: TGTGCCAGCAGCTCAGGGATGAACACTGAAGCTTTCTTT
CDR3 protein: CASSSGMNTEAFF

V gene: TRBV4-3
J gene: TRBJ2-3
D gene: TRBD2
clone size: .
CDR3 DNA: TGCGCCAGCAGCCAAGACGGGGCGGGAGTGGGAGATACGCAGTATTTT
CDR3 protein: CASSQDGAGVGDTQYF

V gene: TRBV3-1/TRBV3-2
J gene: TRBJ1-6
D gene: .
clone size: .
CDR3 DNA: TGTGCCAGCAGCCGCGGCGGAGGGGATAATTCACCCCTCCACTTT
CDR3 protein: CASSRGGGDNSPLHF

V gene: TRBV5-5
J gene: TRBJ2-5
D gene: TRBD2
clone size: .
CDR3 DNA: TGTGCCAGCAGTCCCGGACTAGCGCGACAAGAGACCCAGTACTTC
CDR3 protein: CASSPGLARQETQYF

V gene: TRBV28
J gene: TRBJ1-2
D gene: .
clone size: .
CDR3 DNA: TGTGCCAGCAGCAGCGCCCCCCTGCGGAACAATAACTATGGCTACACCTTC
CDR3 protein: CASSSAPLRNNNYGYTF

V gene: TRBV7-9
J gene: TRBJ2-1
D gene: TRBD2
clone size: .
CDR3 DNA: TGTGCCAGCAGCTCCCAGACTAGCGGGTACAATGAGCAGTTCTTC
CDR3 protein: CASSSQTSGYNEQFF

V gene: TRBV4-3
J gene: TRBJ2-7
D gene: .
clone size: .
CDR3 DNA: TGCGCCAGCAGCCAAGAATCCCTGGCTTCCCACGAGCAGTACTTC
CDR3 protein: CASSQESLASHEQYF

V gene: TRBV11-1
J gene: TRBJ1-2
D gene: .
clone size: .
CDR3 DNA: TGTGCCAGCAGCTGGGACGGGACTGGCGGCTACACCTTC
CDR3 protein: CASSWDGTGGYTF

V gene: TRBV4-3
J gene: TRBJ1-4
D gene: .
clone size: .
CDR3 DNA: TGCGCCAGCAGCCCGGGGGGCTTTAATGAAAAACTGTTTTTT
CDR3 protein: CASSPGGFNEKLFF

V gene: TRBV9
J gene: TRBJ2-1
D gene: TRBD2
clone size: once
CDR3 DNA: TGTGCCAGCAGCGTAGCGGGCGGGGGGGTCAATGAGCAGTTCTTC
CDR3 protein: CASSVAGGGVNEQFF

V gene: TRBV28
J gene: TRBJ2-1
D gene: .
clone size: .
CDR3 DNA: TGTGCCAGCAGTTCCCCAATTGAGGTGTTCTTC
CDR3 protein: CASSSPIEVFF

V gene: TRBV7-9
J gene: TRBJ1-5
D gene: TRBD1
clone size: .
CDR3 DNA: TGTGCCAGCAGCTCACTGACAGGGGGGAATCAGCCCCAGCATTTT
CDR3 protein: CASSSLTGGNQPQHF

V gene: TRBV19
J gene: TRBJ1-5
D gene: .
clone size: .
CDR3 DNA: TGTGCCAGTAGTATAGGATGGCTGAACAATCAGCCCCAGCATTTT
CDR3 protein: CASSIGWLNNQPQHF

V gene: TRBV4-3
J gene: TRBJ1-2
D gene: .
clone size: few
CDR3 DNA: TGCGCCAGCAGCCAAGATAGGTCAGGGGACTATGGCTACACCTTC
CDR3 protein: CASSQDRSGDYGYTF

V gene: TRBV10-1
J gene: TRBJ1-2
D gene: TRBD1
clone size: .
CDR3 DNA: TGCGCCAGCAGTGAGCTCCGGGACAGGGGATTCTTGGCAAGTAATGGCTACACCTTC
CDR3 protein: CASSELRDRGFLASNGYTF